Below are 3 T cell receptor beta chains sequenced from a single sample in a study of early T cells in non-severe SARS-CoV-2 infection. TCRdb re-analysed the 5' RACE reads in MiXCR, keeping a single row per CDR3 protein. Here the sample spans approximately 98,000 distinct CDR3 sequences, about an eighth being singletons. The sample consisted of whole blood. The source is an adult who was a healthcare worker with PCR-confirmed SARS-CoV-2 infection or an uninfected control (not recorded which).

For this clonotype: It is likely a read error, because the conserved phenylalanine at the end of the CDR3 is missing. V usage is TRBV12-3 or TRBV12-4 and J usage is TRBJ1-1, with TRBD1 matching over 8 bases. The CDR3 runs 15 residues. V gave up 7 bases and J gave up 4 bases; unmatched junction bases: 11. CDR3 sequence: CASTSPDRDGTEAFL. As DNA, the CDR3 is TGTGCCAGCACTTCCCCGGACAGGGATGGCACTGAAGCTTTCCTT.

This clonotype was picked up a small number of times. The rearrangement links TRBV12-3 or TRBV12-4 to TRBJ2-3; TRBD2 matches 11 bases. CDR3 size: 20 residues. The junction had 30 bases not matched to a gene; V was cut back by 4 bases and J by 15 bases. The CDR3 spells CASSSRVVSLAGGLSGVRYF. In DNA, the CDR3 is TGTGCCAGCAGTTCCCGGGTGGTCAGTCTAGCGGGAGGCCTGAGTGGGGTTCGTTATTTT.

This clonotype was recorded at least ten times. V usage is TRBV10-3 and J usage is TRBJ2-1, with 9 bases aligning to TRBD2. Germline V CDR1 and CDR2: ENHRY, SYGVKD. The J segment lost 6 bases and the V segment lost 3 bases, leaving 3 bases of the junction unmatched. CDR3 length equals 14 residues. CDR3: CAISDGLALNEQFF. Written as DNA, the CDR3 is TGTGCCATCAGTGACGGACTAGCGCTCAATGAGCAGTTCTTC.